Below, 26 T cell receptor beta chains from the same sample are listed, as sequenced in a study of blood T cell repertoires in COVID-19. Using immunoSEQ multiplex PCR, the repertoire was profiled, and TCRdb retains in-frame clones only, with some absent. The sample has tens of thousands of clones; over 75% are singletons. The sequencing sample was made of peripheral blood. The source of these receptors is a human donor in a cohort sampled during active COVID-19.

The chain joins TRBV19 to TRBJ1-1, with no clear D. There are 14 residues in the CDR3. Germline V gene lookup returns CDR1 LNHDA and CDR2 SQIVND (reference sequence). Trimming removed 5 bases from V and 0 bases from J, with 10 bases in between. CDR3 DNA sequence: TGTGCCAGTAGTGGACTGGGCATGAACACTGAAGCTTTCTTT. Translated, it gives CASSGLGMNTEAFF. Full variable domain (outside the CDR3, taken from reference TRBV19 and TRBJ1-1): DGGITQSPKYLFRKEGQNVTLSCEQNLNHDAMYWYRQDPGQGLRLIYYSQIVNDFQKGDIAEGYSVSREKKESFPLTVTSAQKNPTAFYLCASSGLGMNTEAFFGQGTRLTVV.

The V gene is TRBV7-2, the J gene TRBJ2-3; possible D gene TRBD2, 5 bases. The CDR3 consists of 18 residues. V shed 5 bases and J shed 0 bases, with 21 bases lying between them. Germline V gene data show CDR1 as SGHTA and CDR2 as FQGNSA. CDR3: CASSTRPVGSDSTDTQYF. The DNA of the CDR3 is TGTGCCAGCAGCACACGACCGGTAGGGAGCGACAGCACAGATACGCAGTATTTT. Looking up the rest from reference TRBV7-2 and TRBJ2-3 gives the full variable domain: GAGVSQSPSNKVTEKGKDVELRCDPISGHTALYWYRQSLGQGLEFLIYFQGNSAPDKSGLPSDRFSAERTGGSVSTLTIQRTQQEDSAVYLCASSTRPVGSDSTDTQYFGPGTRLTVL.

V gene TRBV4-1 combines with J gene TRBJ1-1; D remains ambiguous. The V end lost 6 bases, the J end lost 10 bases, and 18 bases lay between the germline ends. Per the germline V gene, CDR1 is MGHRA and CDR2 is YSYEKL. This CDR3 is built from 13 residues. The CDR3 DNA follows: TGCGCCAGCAGTCGAGAGGAGGCCAAGGGAGCTTTCTTT. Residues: CASSREEAKGAFF.

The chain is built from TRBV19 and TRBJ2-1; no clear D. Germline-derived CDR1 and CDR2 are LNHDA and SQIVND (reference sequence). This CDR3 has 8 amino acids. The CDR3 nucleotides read TGTGTCCAGAATGAGCAGTTCTTC. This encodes CVQNEQFF.

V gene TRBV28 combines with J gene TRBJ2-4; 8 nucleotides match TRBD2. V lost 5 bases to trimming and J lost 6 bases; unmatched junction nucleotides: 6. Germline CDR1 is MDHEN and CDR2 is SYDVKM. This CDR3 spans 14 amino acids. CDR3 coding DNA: TGTGCCAGCAGTGCGGGGGGACCCCTAAACATTCAGTACTTC. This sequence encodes CASSAGGPLNIQYF.

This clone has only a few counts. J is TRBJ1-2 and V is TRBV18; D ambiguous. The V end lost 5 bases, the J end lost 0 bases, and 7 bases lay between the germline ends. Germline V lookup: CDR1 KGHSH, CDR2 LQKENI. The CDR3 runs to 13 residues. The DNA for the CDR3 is TGTGCCAGCTCAGATACATCTAACTATGGCTACACCTTC. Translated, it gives CASSDTSNYGYTF.

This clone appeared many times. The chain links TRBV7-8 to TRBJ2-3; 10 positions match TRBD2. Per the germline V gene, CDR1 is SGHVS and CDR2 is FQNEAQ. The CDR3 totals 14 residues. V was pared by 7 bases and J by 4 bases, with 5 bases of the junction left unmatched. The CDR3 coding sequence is TGTGCCAGCACAGCGGGGGGGTTGGCAGATACGCAGTATTTT. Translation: CASTAGGLADTQYF.

CDR3 nucleotide sequence: TGTGCCAGCAGTTGGAGTGACCCAGCCAATGAGCAGTTCTTC. Translating it yields CASSWSDPANEQFF. The chain joins TRBV27 to TRBJ2-1; D gene unclear. The CDR3 consists of 14 residues. Trimming removed 4 bases at V and 6 bases at J, with 13 bases between. Germline V CDR1 and CDR2: MNHEY, SMNVEV (reference sequence).

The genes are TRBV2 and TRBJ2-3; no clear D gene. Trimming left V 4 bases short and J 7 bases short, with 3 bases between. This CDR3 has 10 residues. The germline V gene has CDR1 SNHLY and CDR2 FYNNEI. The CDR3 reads CASSANTQYF. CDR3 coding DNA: TGTGCCAGCAGTGCAAATACGCAGTATTTT. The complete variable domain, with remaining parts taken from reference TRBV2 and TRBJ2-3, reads EPEVTQTPSHQVTQMGQEVILRCVPISNHLYFYWYRQILGQKVEFLVSFYNNEISEKSEIFDDQFSVERPDGSNFTLKIRSTKLEDSAMYFCASSANTQYFGPGTRLTVL.

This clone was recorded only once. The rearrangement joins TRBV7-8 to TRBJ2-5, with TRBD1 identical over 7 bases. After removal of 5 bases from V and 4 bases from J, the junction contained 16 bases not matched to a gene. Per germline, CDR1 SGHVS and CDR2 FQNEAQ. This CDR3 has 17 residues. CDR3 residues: CASSPATGTIGRETQYF. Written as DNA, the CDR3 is TGTGCCAGCAGCCCAGCGACAGGGACCATAGGTAGAGAGACCCAGTACTTC.

The CDR3, as DNA: TGTGCCAGCAGTGAATTTGGGCAAGATACGCAGTATTTT. Amino acids: CASSEFGQDTQYF. The rearrangement uses TRBV2 and TRBJ2-3; no clear D. V was trimmed by 2 bases and J by 5 bases, leaving 8 bases between them. Germline V gene data show CDR1 as SNHLY and CDR2 as FYNNEI. The CDR3 is 13 amino acids.

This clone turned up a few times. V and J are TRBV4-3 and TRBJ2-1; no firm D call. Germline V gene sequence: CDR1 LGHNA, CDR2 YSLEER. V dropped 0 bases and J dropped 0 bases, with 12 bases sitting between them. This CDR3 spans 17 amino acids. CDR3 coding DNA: TGCGCCAGCAGCCAAGATCCAGCCCAGCGCTCCTACAATGAGCAGTTCTTC. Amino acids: CASSQDPAQRSYNEQFF.

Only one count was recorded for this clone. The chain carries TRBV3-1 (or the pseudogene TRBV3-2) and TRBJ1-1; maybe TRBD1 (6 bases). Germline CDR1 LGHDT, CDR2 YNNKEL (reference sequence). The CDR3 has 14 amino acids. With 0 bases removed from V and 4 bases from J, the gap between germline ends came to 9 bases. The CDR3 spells CASSQDGGFTEAFF. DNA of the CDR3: TGTGCCAGCAGCCAAGATGGGGGCTTCACTGAAGCTTTCTTT.

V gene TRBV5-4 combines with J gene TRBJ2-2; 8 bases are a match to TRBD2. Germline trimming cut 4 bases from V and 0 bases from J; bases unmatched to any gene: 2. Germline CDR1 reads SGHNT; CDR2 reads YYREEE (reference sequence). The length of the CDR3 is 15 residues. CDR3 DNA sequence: TGTGCCAGCAGCGAAGCGGGAGCGAACACCGGGGAGCTGTTTTTT. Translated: CASSEAGANTGELFF.

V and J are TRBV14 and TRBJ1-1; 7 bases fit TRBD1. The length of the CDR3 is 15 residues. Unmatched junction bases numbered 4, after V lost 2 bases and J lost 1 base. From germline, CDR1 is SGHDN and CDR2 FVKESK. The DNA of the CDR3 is TGTGCCAGCAGCCAACAGACAGGGAGGAACACTGAAGCTTTCTTT. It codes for CASSQQTGRNTEAFF.

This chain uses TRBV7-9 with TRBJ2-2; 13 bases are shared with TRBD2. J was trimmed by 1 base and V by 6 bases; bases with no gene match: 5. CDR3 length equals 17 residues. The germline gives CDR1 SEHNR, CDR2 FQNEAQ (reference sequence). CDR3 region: CASRPGTSGKNTGELFF. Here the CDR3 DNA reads TGTGCCAGCAGGCCCGGGACTAGCGGGAAGAACACCGGGGAGCTGTTTTTT. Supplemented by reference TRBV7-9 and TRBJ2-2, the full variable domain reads DTGVSQNPRHKITKRGQNVTFRCDPISEHNRLYWYRQTLGQGPEFLTYFQNEAQLEKSRLLSDRFSAERPKGSFSTLEIQRTEQGDSAMYLCASRPGTSGKNTGELFFGEGSRLTVL.

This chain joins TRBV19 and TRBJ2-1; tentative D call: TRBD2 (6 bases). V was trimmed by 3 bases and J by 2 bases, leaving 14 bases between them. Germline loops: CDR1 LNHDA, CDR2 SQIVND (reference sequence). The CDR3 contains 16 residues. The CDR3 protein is CASSIYAGPTYNEQFF. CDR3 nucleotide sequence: TGTGCCAGTAGTATTTACGCGGGACCTACCTACAATGAGCAGTTCTTC.

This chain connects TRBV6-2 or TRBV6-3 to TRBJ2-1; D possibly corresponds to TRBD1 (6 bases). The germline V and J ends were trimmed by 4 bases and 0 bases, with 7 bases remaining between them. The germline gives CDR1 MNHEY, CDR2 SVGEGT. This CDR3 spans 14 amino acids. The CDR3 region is CASSLGGSYNEQFF. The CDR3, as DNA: TGTGCCAGCAGTTTAGGGGGCTCCTACAATGAGCAGTTCTTC.

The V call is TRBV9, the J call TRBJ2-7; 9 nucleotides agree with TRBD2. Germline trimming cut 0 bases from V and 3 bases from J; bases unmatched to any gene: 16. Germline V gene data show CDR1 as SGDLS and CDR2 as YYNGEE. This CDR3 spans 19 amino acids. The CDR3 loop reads CASSVGITAGGNLIYEQYF. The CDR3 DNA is TGTGCCAGCAGCGTAGGCATTACAGCGGGAGGTAACCTGATCTACGAGCAGTACTTC.

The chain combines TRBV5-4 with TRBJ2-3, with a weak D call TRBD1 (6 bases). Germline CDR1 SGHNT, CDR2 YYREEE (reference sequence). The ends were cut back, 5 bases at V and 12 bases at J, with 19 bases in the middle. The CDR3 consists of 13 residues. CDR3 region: CASSPLNREKQYF. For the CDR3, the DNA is TGTGCCAGCAGTCCACTCAACAGGGAAAAACAGTATTTT. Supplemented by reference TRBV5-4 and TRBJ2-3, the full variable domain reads ETGVTQSPTHLIKTRGQQVTLRCSSQSGHNTVSWYQQALGQGPQFIFQYYREEENGRGNFPPRFSGLQFPNYSSELNVNALELDDSALYLCASSPLNREKQYFGPGTRLTVL.

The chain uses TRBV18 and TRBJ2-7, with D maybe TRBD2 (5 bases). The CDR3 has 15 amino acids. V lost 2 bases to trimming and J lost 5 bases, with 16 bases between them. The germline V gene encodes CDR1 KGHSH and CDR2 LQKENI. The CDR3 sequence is CASSPMGPGSHEQYF. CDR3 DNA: TGTGCCAGCTCACCAATGGGCCCGGGGAGCCACGAGCAGTACTTC.

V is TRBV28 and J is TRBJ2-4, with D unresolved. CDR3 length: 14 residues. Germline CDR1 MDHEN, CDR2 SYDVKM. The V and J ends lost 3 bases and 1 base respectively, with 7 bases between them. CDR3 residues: CASSFPRAKNIQYF. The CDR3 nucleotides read TGTGCCAGCAGTTTTCCCCGTGCCAAAAACATTCAGTACTTC.

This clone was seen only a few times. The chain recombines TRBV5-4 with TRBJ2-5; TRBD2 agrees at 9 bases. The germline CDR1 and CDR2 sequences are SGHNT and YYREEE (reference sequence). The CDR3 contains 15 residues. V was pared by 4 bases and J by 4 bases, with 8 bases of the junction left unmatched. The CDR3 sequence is CASSRDGGGGETQYF. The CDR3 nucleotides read TGTGCCAGCAGCAGGGACGGCGGGGGGGGAGAGACCCAGTACTTC. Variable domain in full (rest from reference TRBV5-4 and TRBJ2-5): ETGVTQSPTHLIKTRGQQVTLRCSSQSGHNTVSWYQQALGQGPQFIFQYYREEENGRGNFPPRFSGLQFPNYSSELNVNALELDDSALYLCASSRDGGGGETQYFGPGTRLLVL.

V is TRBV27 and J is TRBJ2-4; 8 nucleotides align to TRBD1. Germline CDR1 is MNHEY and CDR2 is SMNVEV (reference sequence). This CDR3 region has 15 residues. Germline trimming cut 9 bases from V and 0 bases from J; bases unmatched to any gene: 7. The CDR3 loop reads CASSRGPVAKNIQYF. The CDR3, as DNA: TGTGCCAGTTCCAGGGGGCCCGTAGCCAAAAACATTCAGTACTTC.

The CDR3 region is CASRLAVHLAPGTYEQYF. The CDR3 DNA follows: TGTGCAAGTCGCTTAGCGGTCCATTTAGCTCCGGGGACCTACGAGCAGTACTTC. The chain employs TRBV12-2 and TRBJ2-7; the table's D call, TRBD2, has no DNA check behind it. TRBV12-2 is a listed pseudogene. The CDR3 length is 18 residues.

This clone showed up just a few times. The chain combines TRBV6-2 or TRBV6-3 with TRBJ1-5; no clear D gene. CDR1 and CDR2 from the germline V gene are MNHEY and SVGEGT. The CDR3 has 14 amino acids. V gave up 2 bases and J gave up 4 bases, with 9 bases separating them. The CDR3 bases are TGTGCCAGCAGTTACAAGGGAGGGAATCAGCCCCAGCATTTT. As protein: CASSYKGGNQPQHF.